These 17 T cell receptor beta chains were sequenced from one sample in a study of T cells in Graves' hyperthyroidism and ophthalmopathy. The TCR beta CDR3 regions underwent amplification using RNA transcripts as the source. First-round RT-PCR with HTBI primers amplified the TCR CDR3 region. Each CDR3 protein is one row after TCRdb ran MiXCR on the multiplex PCR reads. This table has hundreds of thousands of distinct CDR3 sequences, 45% appearing once. The sample comprised peripheral blood or thyroid tissue (not recorded which). These receptors originate from an adult man with Graves' disease, either hyperthyroidism or ophthalmopathy (not recorded which).

The CDR3 bases are TGTGCCAGCAGCTATGGGGACAGGGGGCGGAATTCACCCCTCCACTTT. The encoded protein is CASSYGDRGRNSPLHF. This rearrangement joins TRBV7-9 to TRBJ1-6; 12 bases line up with TRBD1. The CDR3 is 16 residues long. The J segment lost 7 bases and the V segment lost 4 bases, leaving 5 bases of the junction unmatched. Looked up from germline, CDR1 is SEHNR and CDR2 is FQNEAQ (reference sequence).

This clonotype showed up just a few times. This chain links TRBV12-3 or TRBV12-4 with TRBJ1-1; weak D call: TRBD1 (5 bases). The CDR3 spans 14 residues. Trimming took 4 bases from V and 3 from J, leaving 12 bases between them. CDR3 DNA: TGTGCCAGCAGTTGGGAAGGGGAATACACTGAAGCTTTCTTT. Its protein product is CASSWEGEYTEAFF.

This clonotype has ten or more counts. The V gene is TRBV2, the J gene TRBJ1-3; D possibly corresponds to TRBD1 (5 bases). The CDR3 spans 13 residues. V lost 8 bases and J 3 bases, leaving 11 bases between the germline ends. Germline V gene sequence: CDR1 SNHLY, CDR2 FYNNEI. The DNA for the CDR3 is TGTGCCAGCGGCTTAGGGGTTGGAAACACCATATATTTT. Amino acids: CASGLGVGNTIYF. The complete variable domain, with remaining parts taken from reference TRBV2 and TRBJ1-3, reads EPEVTQTPSHQVTQMGQEVILRCVPISNHLYFYWYRQILGQKVEFLVSFYNNEISEKSEIFDDQFSVERPDGSNFTLKIRSTKLEDSAMYFCASGLGVGNTIYFGEGSWLTVV.

The table lists this clonotype with many counts. This chain uses TRBV7-8 with TRBJ2-6, with D possibly being TRBD1 (6 bases). The CDR3 spans 18 residues. Germline values: CDR1 SGHVS, CDR2 FQNEAQ. V was pared by 5 bases and J by 0 bases, with 17 bases between. The CDR3 spells CASSQWDTWSSGANVLTF. In DNA form, the CDR3 reads TGTGCCAGCAGCCAGTGGGACACCTGGAGCTCTGGGGCCAACGTCCTGACTTTC. The full variable domain, rest sourced from reference TRBV7-8 and TRBJ2-6, is GAGVSQSPRYKVAKRGQDVALRCDPISGHVSLFWYQQALGQGPEFLTYFQNEAQLDKSGLPSDRFFAERPEGSVSTLKIQRTQQEDSAVYLCASSQWDTWSSGANVLTFGAGSRLTVL.

This rearrangement joins TRBV18 to TRBJ1-1, with a possible D match to TRBD1 (5 bases). Germline CDR1 KGHSH, CDR2 LQKENI. V was shortened by 2 bases and J by 8 bases, with 15 bases between the two germline ends. The CDR3 sequence is 14 residues long. Here the CDR3 DNA reads TGTGCCAGCTCACCATCCCCACAGGCGGTAGAAGCTTTCTTT. Translating gives CASSPSPQAVEAFF.

The chain joins TRBV6-6 to TRBJ1-4; 8 bases map to TRBD1. With 5 bases clipped from V and 0 bases from J, the junction kept 2 bases outside the gene matches. CDR3 length: 15 residues. CDR1 and CDR2 from the germline V gene are MNHNY and SVGAGI (reference sequence). The CDR3 sequence is CASSTGQATNEKLFF. DNA of the CDR3: TGTGCCAGCAGTACGGGACAGGCAACTAATGAAAAACTGTTTTTT.

This clonotype has at least ten counts. This chain links TRBV20-1 with TRBJ2-5; TRBD2 aligns across 13 bases. The CDR3 is 15 residues long. With 3 bases clipped from V and 5 bases from J, the junction kept 6 bases outside the gene matches. Germline values: CDR1 DFQATT, CDR2 SNEGSKA (reference sequence). Here the CDR3 reads CSASGTSGKLETQYF. CDR3 coding DNA: TGCAGTGCTAGCGGGACTAGCGGGAAGCTGGAGACCCAGTACTTC.

This clonotype was recorded a few times. The chain recombines TRBV20-1 with TRBJ2-5; 12 bases match TRBD2. Germline assignment: CDR1 DFQATT and CDR2 SNEGSKA (reference sequence). The junction had 9 bases not matched to a gene; V was cut back by 0 bases and J by 7 bases. The CDR3 totals 16 residues. The CDR3 coding sequence is TGCAGTGCTAGAGAAAGGACTAGCGGGGAGGAGGGGACCCAGTACTTC. Protein sequence: CSARERTSGEEGTQYF.

On this clonotype itself: A read error may produce the germline difference seen at one junction end. This rearrangement joins TRBV10-3 to TRBJ1-5; D might be TRBD1 (6 bases). This CDR3 has 17 residues. From germline, CDR1 is ENHRY and CDR2 SYGVKD. The CDR3 region has the DNA TGTGCCATCAGTGAAATATGGGTACAGGGTGGCAATCGGCCCCAGCATTTT. Translating it yields CAISEIWVQGGNRPQHF.

The chain links TRBV19 to TRBJ1-4; possibly TRBD1 for D (5 bases). The CDR3 consists of 14 residues. Germline values: CDR1 LNHDA, CDR2 SQIVND (reference sequence). Trimming took off 6 bases at V and 6 bases at J, with 14 bases between the two ends. The CDR3 DNA reads as TGTGCCAGTAGGGAGAGCGGGGGAGATGAAAAACTGTTTTTT. It translates to CASRESGGDEKLFF. Looking up the rest from reference TRBV19 and TRBJ1-4 gives the full variable domain: DGGITQSPKYLFRKEGQNVTLSCEQNLNHDAMYWYRQDPGQGLRLIYYSQIVNDFQKGDIAEGYSVSREKKESFPLTVTSAQKNPTAFYLCASRESGGDEKLFFGSGTQLSVL.

This clonotype was counted only a few times. V and J are TRBV19 and TRBJ1-4, with unresolved D. Germline V CDR1 and CDR2: LNHDA, SQIVND (reference sequence). The CDR3 totals 14 residues. Trimming pared 3 bases from V and 0 bases from J, leaving 5 bases between. The CDR3, as DNA: TGTGCCAGTAGTATCGCTACAACTAATGAAAAACTGTTTTTT. It codes for CASSIATTNEKLFF. The whole variable domain, filled in from reference TRBV19 and TRBJ1-4, reads DGGITQSPKYLFRKEGQNVTLSCEQNLNHDAMYWYRQDPGQGLRLIYYSQIVNDFQKGDIAEGYSVSREKKESFPLTVTSAQKNPTAFYLCASSIATTNEKLFFGSGTQLSVL.

CDR3 DNA sequence: TGTGCCTGGAGACAGAACACTGAAGCTTTCTTT. Its protein product is CAWRQNTEAFF. This chain joins TRBV10-3 and TRBJ1-1; D is unresolved. Per the germline V gene, CDR1 is ENHRY and CDR2 is SYGVKD. V lost 11 bases and J lost 1, with 8 bases in between. There are 11 residues in the CDR3.

The chain recombines TRBV19 with TRBJ1-5; possibly TRBD1 for D (5 bases). The ends were cut back, 1 base at V and 0 bases at J, with 10 bases in the middle. The CDR3 is 16 amino acids. Germline V gene lookup returns CDR1 LNHDA and CDR2 SQIVND (reference sequence). The CDR3 bases are TGTGCCAGTAGTATAGGAGGGGAGGCTAGCAATCAGCCCCAGCATTTT. Translating gives CASSIGGEASNQPQHF.

The rearrangement links TRBV10-3 to TRBJ1-4; 7 bases map to TRBD1. Trimming took 0 bases from V and 7 from J; bases not matched to a gene: 8. CDR3 length: 16 residues. Per germline, CDR1 ENHRY and CDR2 SYGVKD. The CDR3 DNA reads as TGTGCCATCAGTGAGTCGACAGGGCCTCACACTGAAAAACTGTTTTTT. This encodes CAISESTGPHTEKLFF.

Of note for this clonotype: Given the absence of the conserved phenylalanine or tryptophan at the CDR3 end, a read error is likely. The limits of the CDR3 on the DNA are not certain, so only TCRdb's listed CDR3 is given. The chain uses TRBV7-2 and TRBJ2-6. The CDR3 has 8 amino acids, counting both end residues. Germline loops: CDR1 SGHTA, CDR2 FQGNSA. CDR3 region: CASSLDDV.

The J gene is TRBJ2-7, the V gene TRBV7-1, with 9 bases fitting TRBD1. TRBV7-1 is an open reading frame, and its role is uncertain. The V segment lost 1 base and the J segment 5 bases; nucleotides outside the gene matches: 3. The CDR3 extends over 14 amino acids. The CDR3 DNA sequence: TGTGCCAGCAGCTCAGAGGGACAGGGACACGAGCAGTACTTC. It encodes CASSSEGQGHEQYF.

This clonotype was seen a few times. The junction does not match germline at one end; this may be a read error. Written as DNA, the CDR3 is TGTGCCAGCAGTGAATTAGACAACAGTGGAGGCGCTTTCTTT. Residues: CASSELDNSGGAFF. The V call is TRBV10-3, the J call TRBJ1-1; the D is unclear. The length of the CDR3 is 14 residues. Germline CDR1 and CDR2: ENHRY and SYGVKD.